The 24 T cell receptor beta chains below come from one sample, sequenced in a study of cytomegalovirus exposure and HLA in healthy donors. Researchers ran the PCR with 60 Vbeta and 13 Jbeta primers. Assay: immunoSEQ multiplex PCR; the TCRdb copy retains only in-frame clones and omits some. The data hold some 130,000 clones, with about three quarters observed a single time. The sequenced material came from PBMCs. The receptors were gathered from a male donor in good health and CMV-seropositive.

This clone has just a few counts. The V call is TRBV7-2, the J call TRBJ1-6, with 8 bases fitting TRBD1. The ends lost 6 bases at V and 7 bases at J; junction bases unmatched: 5. Germline CDR1 SGHTA, CDR2 FQGNSA. This CDR3 contains 14 residues. The CDR3 coding sequence is TGTGCCAGCAGTTCTCAGGGGGCCAATTCACCCCTCCACTTT. Translated: CASSSQGANSPLHF.

The chain couples TRBV18 to TRBJ1-6; 9 nucleotides line up with TRBD1. The CDR3 spans 15 residues. CDR1 is KGHSH, CDR2 LQKENI, per germline. V gave up 0 bases and J gave up 6 bases; unmatched junction bases: 0. The CDR3 nucleotides are TGTGCCAGCTCACCACCGGGACAGGGTAATTCACCCCTCCACTTT. It encodes CASSPPGQGNSPLHF.

The chain combines TRBV11-2 with TRBJ2-2; 7 bases agree with TRBD1. In germline, CDR1 is SGHAT, CDR2 FQNNGV. V shed 5 bases, J shed 6 bases, and the junction held 6 bases outside the gene matches. CDR3 size: 14 residues. This chain's CDR3 is CASSRYRGAGELFF. CDR3 nucleotide sequence: TGTGCCAGCAGCCGGTACAGGGGCGCCGGGGAGCTGTTTTTT.

V usage is TRBV5-1 and J usage is TRBJ2-1; the match to TRBD2 covers 10 bases. The CDR3 runs to 17 residues. With V trimmed by 2 bases and J by 8 bases, 13 bases remained unmatched. Looked up from germline, CDR1 is SGHRS and CDR2 is YFSETQ. The DNA of the CDR3 is TGCGCCAGCAGCTTCCCGGGACTAGCGTCTTTCAGCGATGAGCAGTTCTTC. Translating it yields CASSFPGLASFSDEQFF.

The genes are TRBV27 and TRBJ1-2, with D unclear. The CDR3 covers 13 residues. V lost 2 bases and J lost 2, with 6 bases in between. Germline V gene lookup returns CDR1 MNHEY and CDR2 SMNVEV (reference sequence). The CDR3, as DNA: TGTGCCAGCAGTTTAAACGGGAACTATGGCTACACCTTC. As protein: CASSLNGNYGYTF.

The chain has TRBV11-3 and TRBJ2-2; D remains unclear. Germline V gives CDR1 SGHNT, CDR2 YENEEA. The CDR3 totals 13 residues. Deletions cut 11 bases from V and 4 bases from J, with 14 bases between. CDR3 sequence reads: CASASPGTGELFF. The CDR3 region has the DNA TGTGCCTCAGCAAGTCCGGGCACCGGGGAGCTGTTTTTT.

The chain links TRBV6-4 to TRBJ2-1; TRBD1 might be the D (6 bases). Trimming took 4 bases from V and 6 from J, leaving 13 bases between them. The CDR3 is 14 amino acids. Germline CDR1 MRHNA, CDR2 SNTAGT. CDR3 coding DNA: TGTGCCAGCAGTGTTTCAGGGGCCGGCAATGAGCAGTTCTTC. As protein: CASSVSGAGNEQFF.

The V call is TRBV16, the J call TRBJ1-1, with no clear D. CDR1 KGHSY and CDR2 FQNENV come from the germline V gene. There are 13 residues in the CDR3. V gave up 4 bases and J gave up 4 bases, with 10 bases separating them. The CDR3 region has the DNA TGTGCCAGCAGCCGGGCGAGGGCCACTGAAGCTTTCTTT. Translated, it gives CASSRARATEAFF.

The chain recombines TRBV9 with TRBJ1-2; possible D gene TRBD1, 5 bases. V lost 4 bases to trimming and J lost 2 bases, with 9 bases between them. Germline lookup yields CDR1 SGDLS and CDR2 YYNGEE. The CDR3 is made up of 13 amino acids. CDR3 region: CASSQWTNYGYTF. The CDR3 bases are TGTGCCAGCAGCCAATGGACAAACTATGGCTACACCTTC.

This chain connects TRBV27 to TRBJ2-3, with 12 bases lining up with TRBD2. In germline, CDR1 is MNHEY, CDR2 SMNVEV (reference sequence). J was trimmed by 0 bases and V by 5 bases; bases with no gene match: 6. The CDR3 spans 17 residues. The chain's CDR3 is CASSIWTSGDSTDTQYF. In nucleotides, the CDR3 is TGTGCCAGCAGTATATGGACTAGCGGGGATAGCACAGATACGCAGTATTTT.

This clone has a single count. The genes are TRBV4-1 and TRBJ2-3, with D perhaps TRBD1 (5 bases). Trimming left V 0 bases short and J 1 base short, with 8 bases between. Looked up from germline, CDR1 is MGHRA and CDR2 is YSYEKL. The CDR3 is 15 amino acids. CDR3 bases: TGCGCCAGCAGCCAAGAGTCCAGGGGCACAGATACGCAGTATTTT. It codes for CASSQESRGTDTQYF.

The chain uses TRBV19 and TRBJ1-1; D is possibly TRBD1 (5 bases). Between the trimmed V and J ends, which lost 1 base and 0 bases, there was a span of 6 bases. CDR1 and CDR2 from the germline V gene are LNHDA and SQIVND (reference sequence). The CDR3 extends over 14 amino acids. The CDR3 nucleotides read TGTGCCAGTAGTATAGGGACATTGAACACTGAAGCTTTCTTT. This translates into CASSIGTLNTEAFF.

The chain is built from TRBV5-6 and TRBJ1-3; D possibly corresponds to TRBD1 (5 bases). The germline V gene has CDR1 SGHDT and CDR2 YYEEEE. This CDR3 has 16 amino acids. Deletions cut 0 bases from V and 8 bases from J, with 18 bases between. As DNA, the CDR3 is TGTGCCAGCAGCTTGGGTACGCAGGGTGGATGGCACACCATATATTTT. Its translation is CASSLGTQGGWHTIYF.

The rearrangement uses TRBV30 and TRBJ2-2; the match to TRBD2 covers 11 bases. V shed 3 bases, J shed 9 bases, and the junction held 6 bases outside the gene matches. Looked up from germline, CDR1 is GTSNPN and CDR2 is SVGIG (reference sequence). This CDR3 comprises 14 residues. For the CDR3, the DNA is TGTGCCTGGAGGGCTAGCGGGAGGATCAGGGAGCTGTTTTTT. It is translated as CAWRASGRIRELFF. The whole variable domain, remainder taken from reference TRBV30 and TRBJ2-2, is SQTIHQWPATLVQPVGSPLSLECTVEGTSNPNLYWYRQAAGRGLQLLFYSVGIGQISSEVPQNLSASRPQDRQFILSSKKLLLSDSGFYLCAWRASGRIRELFFGEGSRLTVL.

V is TRBV5-1 and J is TRBJ2-7; weak D call: TRBD2 (5 bases). This CDR3 has 12 residues. Trimming stripped 2 bases from V and 7 bases from J, with 10 bases between. Germline CDR1 reads SGHRS; CDR2 reads YFSETQ. CDR3 in DNA: TGCGCCAGCAGCTTCTCGGGGAGTGAGCAGTACTTC. This gives the protein CASSFSGSEQYF.

The CDR3 DNA follows: TGTGCCAGCAGCTTCCGGGTGAGCTCCTACAATGAGCAGTTCTTC. Amino acids: CASSFRVSSYNEQFF. This rearrangement joins TRBV5-5 to TRBJ2-1; D not resolved. The length of the CDR3 is 15 residues. V lost 2 bases to trimming and J lost 0 bases, with 9 bases between them. Germline CDR1 SGHKS, CDR2 YYEKEE (reference sequence).

This chain joins TRBV7-9 and TRBJ2-7; 7 bases match TRBD1. The trim removed 5 bases at V and 6 bases at J, leaving 10 bases unmatched. This CDR3 has 14 residues. Germline CDR1 is SEHNR and CDR2 is FQNEAQ (reference sequence). Here the CDR3 DNA reads TGTGCCAGCAGCCCCCCGACAGGGCGGCGCGAGCAGTACTTC. Residues: CASSPPTGRREQYF.

In this sample, this clone turned up a few times. This chain uses TRBV27 with TRBJ2-1; D ambiguous. The CDR3 length is 14 residues. Trimming took 5 bases from V and 4 from J, leaving 12 bases between them. Germline V gives CDR1 MNHEY, CDR2 SMNVEV (reference sequence). CDR3 in amino acids: CASSLLPEYNEQFF. The CDR3 DNA sequence: TGTGCCAGCAGTCTCCTCCCGGAGTACAATGAGCAGTTCTTC.

This clone was recorded only once. The chain links TRBV10-1 to TRBJ2-7, with 7 bases identical to TRBD2. This CDR3 is built from 16 residues. The V and J ends lost 3 bases and 5 bases, in that order; junction bases with no gene match: 13. Germline CDR1 and CDR2: WNHNN and SYGVQD (reference sequence). CDR3 in DNA: TGCGCCAGCAGTGATGAGTGGGAGGGCCGTTCCGACGAGCAGTACTTC. This sequence encodes CASSDEWEGRSDEQYF.

For this clone: An end of the junction differs from the germline gene, which may be a read error. The rearrangement links TRBV7-9 to TRBJ2-2, with TRBD2 identical over 7 bases. Germline V gives CDR1 SEHNR, CDR2 FQNEAQ (reference sequence). The CDR3 runs 15 residues. In DNA, the CDR3 is TGTTCCAGCAGCTTAGGGAGGGCTGGCACCGGGGAGCTGTTTTTT. It specifies CSSSLGRAGTGELFF.

The V gene is TRBV11-2, the J gene TRBJ2-1; the D is unclear. This CDR3 has 14 amino acids. From germline, CDR1 is SGHAT and CDR2 FQNNGV. V shed 3 bases and J shed 3 bases, with 9 bases lying between them. The CDR3 spells CASSLLRNYNEQFF. Written as DNA, the CDR3 is TGTGCCAGCAGCTTGTTGAGGAACTACAATGAGCAGTTCTTC.

The rearrangement uses TRBV4-2 and TRBJ1-1; TRBD1 matches at 7 bases. Unmatched junction bases numbered 16, after V lost 4 bases and J lost 5 bases. This CDR3 spans 17 amino acids. Per the germline V gene, CDR1 is LGHNA and CDR2 is YNFKEQ. As DNA, the CDR3 is TGTGCCAGCAGCCCGAATCCCGAGGGGGCGGGGAGAACTGAAGCTTTCTTT. It encodes CASSPNPEGAGRTEAFF.

This chain uses TRBV18 with TRBJ2-1; D perhaps matches TRBD2 (5 bases). Trimming removed 4 bases from V and 0 bases from J, with 16 bases in between. The CDR3 totals 17 residues. The germline V gene encodes CDR1 KGHSH and CDR2 LQKENI. Written as DNA, the CDR3 is TGTGCCAGCTCACTCCTGGACTCCCAGAGCTCCTACAATGAGCAGTTCTTC. Its protein is CASSLLDSQSSYNEQFF.

The rearrangement uses TRBV7-2 and TRBJ2-5; the D is unclear. The CDR3 is made up of 13 amino acids. From germline, CDR1 is SGHTA and CDR2 FQGNSA. V was cut by 0 bases and J by 5 bases, with 7 bases left in between. CDR3 bases: TGTGCCAGCAGCTTAGCGGTCGGGGAGACCCAGTACTTC. This codes for CASSLAVGETQYF.